The 18 T cell receptor beta chains presented below share a single source sample, sequenced in a study of blood T cell repertoires in COVID-19. TCRdb keeps only in-frame clones here, not all; method: immunoSEQ multiplex PCR. The table records 140,000 to 150,000 clones, 80% to 90% of them present only once. Sequenced sample: peripheral blood. These receptors all stem from a man aged 60 to 75 with active or convalescent COVID-19.

This clone came up a few times. The chain combines TRBV5-1 with TRBJ2-3, with TRBD2 identical over 11 bases. CDR1 is SGHRS, CDR2 YFSETQ, per germline. The CDR3 loop spans 16 amino acids. V was pared by 4 bases and J by 2 bases, with 6 bases of the junction left unmatched. This CDR3 is CASSIGTSGNTDTQYF. The CDR3 nucleotides read TGCGCCAGCAGCATAGGGACTAGCGGTAACACAGATACGCAGTATTTT.

This chain uses TRBV4-3 with TRBJ1-2; 9 nucleotides agree with TRBD1. Germline V gene sequence: CDR1 LGHNA, CDR2 YSLEER. The CDR3 is 15 amino acids. Germline trimming cut 4 bases from V and 4 bases from J; bases unmatched to any gene: 7. For the CDR3, the DNA is TGCGCCAGCAGCCTCCTGGGACAGGGAGGCTATGGCTACACCTTC. This gives the protein CASSLLGQGGYGYTF.

V usage is TRBV19 and J usage is TRBJ2-5, with TRBD2 matching 13 bases. CDR1 is LNHDA, CDR2 SQIVND, per germline (reference sequence). With 5 bases clipped from V and 1 base from J, the junction kept 7 bases outside the gene matches. The CDR3 totals 17 residues. CDR3 sequence: CASSLGLAGLTQETQYF. In DNA form, the CDR3 reads TGTGCCAGTAGTTTGGGACTAGCGGGACTAACCCAAGAGACCCAGTACTTC.

The V call is TRBV28, the J call TRBJ1-1, with a possible D match to TRBD1 (6 bases). Trimming pared 6 bases from V and 11 bases from J, leaving 16 bases between. Germline-derived CDR1 and CDR2 are MDHEN and SYDVKM. This CDR3 comprises 12 residues. CDR3 nucleotides: TGTGCCAGCAGACTCACAGGGACCCGGGCTTTCTTT. The encoded protein is CASRLTGTRAFF.

V gene TRBV4-1 combines with J gene TRBJ1-4; 8 positions agree with TRBD1. The germline gives CDR1 MGHRA, CDR2 YSYEKL. V was pared by 0 bases and J by 10 bases, with 10 bases of the junction left unmatched. The CDR3 sequence is 16 residues long. The CDR3 DNA is TGCGCCAGCAGCCAAGATACGATAGGACAGGGTTTAAAACTGTTTTTT. Translation: CASSQDTIGQGLKLFF.

J is TRBJ2-1 and V is TRBV11-3, with a weak D call TRBD1 (7 bases). Germline loops: CDR1 SGHNT, CDR2 YENEEA. The V and J ends lost 5 bases and 3 bases respectively, with 17 bases between them. The CDR3 loop spans 16 amino acids. The CDR3 reads CASSPGSGGYYNEQFF. The CDR3 bases are TGTGCCAGCAGCCCCGGATCAGGGGGGTACTACAATGAGCAGTTCTTC.

This clone was counted only a few times. The chain employs TRBV28 and TRBJ1-3, with D possibly being TRBD1 (6 bases). The CDR3 consists of 16 residues. The V gene lost 3 bases and the J gene lost 0 bases, with 12 bases spanning the gap. Germline loops: CDR1 MDHEN, CDR2 SYDVKM. CDR3 DNA sequence: TGTGCCAGCAGTTTGACAGGTCTTACCTCTGGAAACACCATATATTTT. Translation: CASSLTGLTSGNTIYF.

This sequence joins TRBV29-1 and TRBJ1-1; the D is unclear. The CDR3 spans 11 residues. The germline V and J ends were trimmed by 5 bases and 11 bases, with 15 bases remaining between them. CDR1 and CDR2 (germline): SQVTM, ANQGSEA. The CDR3 sequence: CSVLPSSVAFF. For the CDR3, the DNA is TGCAGCGTTCTTCCCTCGTCAGTGGCTTTCTTT.

V and J are TRBV7-2 and TRBJ2-4; 8 nucleotides align to TRBD2. The CDR3 covers 13 residues. Per the germline V gene, CDR1 is SGHTA and CDR2 is FQGNSA. The V gene end was trimmed by 5 bases and the J gene end by 9 bases; junction bases not matched to a gene: 6. CDR3 nucleotides: TGTGCCAGCAGCGGCGGGGGGTCGGGCATTCAGTACTTC. This gives the protein CASSGGGSGIQYF. The whole variable domain, filled in from reference TRBV7-2 and TRBJ2-4, reads GAGVSQSPSNKVTEKGKDVELRCDPISGHTALYWYRQSLGQGLEFLIYFQGNSAPDKSGLPSDRFSAERTGGSVSTLTIQRTQQEDSAVYLCASSGGGSGIQYFGAGTRLSVL.

This chain's CDR3 is CASTSGSGGELFF. In nucleotides, the CDR3 is TGTGCCAGCACCTCGGGGTCTGGGGGGGAGCTGTTTTTT. The chain combines TRBV27 with TRBJ2-2, with a possible D match to TRBD2 (5 bases). Between the trimmed V and J ends, which lost 7 bases and 8 bases, there was a span of 14 bases. From germline, CDR1 is MNHEY and CDR2 SMNVEV (reference sequence). The CDR3 is 13 amino acids.

This chain uses TRBV6-2 or TRBV6-3 with TRBJ1-1; 7 bases agree with TRBD1. Per germline, CDR1 MNHEY and CDR2 SVGEGT. CDR3 size: 14 residues. With V trimmed by 0 bases and J by 4 bases, 2 bases remained unmatched. In DNA form, the CDR3 reads TGTGCCAGCAGTTACTCGGCAGGGGGCACTGAAGCTTTCTTT. Protein: CASSYSAGGTEAFF.

This rearrangement joins TRBV28 to TRBJ1-6; TRBD1 is a possible D gene (6 bases). The V end was cut by 6 bases, the J end by 9 bases, with 12 bases between. The CDR3 is made up of 13 amino acids. Germline assignment: CDR1 MDHEN and CDR2 SYDVKM. The CDR3 spells CASSPQGPSPLHF. The CDR3 nucleotides read TGTGCCAGCAGCCCACAGGGCCCTTCACCCCTCCACTTT.

The chain uses TRBV3-1 (or the pseudogene TRBV3-2) and TRBJ1-1; 7 nucleotides agree with TRBD1. CDR1 and CDR2 (germline): LGHDT, YNNKEL (reference sequence). The CDR3 is 15 residues long. Germline trimming cut 4 bases from V and 1 base from J; bases unmatched to any gene: 6. The CDR3 nucleotides read TGTGCCAGCAGCCCTTACAGGGGAAGGAACACTGAAGCTTTCTTT. It yields the protein CASSPYRGRNTEAFF.

The chain carries TRBV5-1 and TRBJ1-3, with D possibly being TRBD1 (6 bases). The CDR3 totals 14 residues. V lost 3 bases and J 4 bases, leaving 11 bases between the germline ends. Germline lookup yields CDR1 SGHRS and CDR2 YFSETQ. CDR3 nucleotide sequence: TGCGCCAGCAGCTCACAGGGATCAGGAAACACCATATATTTT. It encodes CASSSQGSGNTIYF.

The genes are TRBV19 and TRBJ2-4; D might be TRBD1 (5 bases). Trimming took off 8 bases at V and 1 base at J, with 18 bases between the two ends. This CDR3 contains 16 residues. The V gene's germline CDR1 is LNHDA and CDR2 SQIVND (reference sequence). The CDR3 sequence is CASATGRVEAKNIQYF. DNA for the CDR3: TGTGCCAGTGCCACAGGTCGGGTAGAGGCCAAAAACATTCAGTACTTC.

The chain joins TRBV3-1 (or the pseudogene TRBV3-2) to TRBJ2-2; D remains unclear. Germline V gene sequence: CDR1 LGHDT, CDR2 YNNKEL (reference sequence). V dropped 3 bases and J dropped 6 bases, with 5 bases sitting between them. There are 12 residues in the CDR3. The CDR3 sequence is CASSHLAGELFF. The CDR3 DNA reads as TGTGCCAGCAGCCACCTAGCCGGGGAGCTGTTTTTT.

The V and J genes are TRBV27 and TRBJ2-4; D might be TRBD2 (6 bases). This CDR3 region has 15 residues. V lost 6 bases to trimming and J lost 0 bases, with 12 bases between them. The germline gives CDR1 MNHEY, CDR2 SMNVEV (reference sequence). DNA for the CDR3: TGTGCCAGCAGACCGGGACTCCTAGCCAAAAACATTCAGTACTTC. Protein: CASRPGLLAKNIQYF.

CDR3 protein: CASSEQVVAGELFF. The CDR3, as DNA: TGTGCCAGCAGCGAACAGGTGGTTGCCGGGGAGCTGTTTTTT. The chain links TRBV9 to TRBJ2-2; weak D call: TRBD1 (5 bases). The germline V gene encodes CDR1 SGDLS and CDR2 YYNGEE. V gave up 3 bases and J gave up 6 bases, with 12 bases separating them. This CDR3 contains 14 residues.